These T cell receptor beta chains were read from a single sample in a study of blood T cells in healthy people across ages. A single record per CDR3 protein comes from TCRdb applying MiXCR to the 5' RACE reads. The sample consists of hundreds of thousands of distinct CDR3 sequences, around 48% of them appearing once. Source material: blood. These receptors were collected from a woman in her fifties or sixties in good health. Both conserved end residues are trimmed from each CDR3. The size entry is marked missing in some rows and otherwise reads once, few, many or a size class.

j_call clone_size v_call cdr3_aa
TRBJ2-1 - TRBV18 ASSPGTGAYDEQF
TRBJ2-1 - TRBV6-2/TRBV6-3 ASSYTAGGVNEQF
TRBJ1-6 once TRBV28 ASSFRTVNSPLH
TRBJ2-7 - TRBV2 ASSTSRTGVYEQY
TRBJ1-2 few TRBV12-3/TRBV12-4 ASRVLGGGYT
TRBJ1-4 - TRBV6-5 ASSSTGGREKLF
TRBJ1-3 few TRBV11-3 ASSQGGNTIY
TRBJ2-5 - TRBV6-1 ASSEAGTPRHQQY
TRBJ2-3 - TRBV24-1 ATSARGAPTDTQY
TRBJ2-7 - TRBV20-1 SARAGTSAYEQY
TRBJ1-2 - TRBV29-1 SVEEGTANYGYT
TRBJ2-3 - TRBV20-1 SAGVGRGSTDTQY
TRBJ1-1 - TRBV3-1 ASSPWQVGTEAF
TRBJ2-1 - TRBV7-2 ASSLFSLGQF
TRBJ2-3 few TRBV5-1 ASSPQGDTDTQY
TRBJ2-7 - TRBV7-8 ASSSFTSGRFNEQY
TRBJ2-7 - TRBV11-1 ASRAGLAYEQY
TRBJ2-4 - TRBV12-3/TRBV12-4 ASSRSSGTLNIQY
TRBJ2-7 - TRBV7-9 ASSQGPGLNEQY
TRBJ1-5 few TRBV3-1 ASSQGHTNQPQH
TRBJ2-1 many TRBV20-1 SARWLARSEQF
TRBJ1-2 - TRBV9 ASSVWTGSYGYT
TRBJ2-2 - TRBV7-9 ASSRWTSANTGELF
TRBJ1-1 - TRBV6-2/TRBV6-3 TSSWGRPNTEAF
TRBJ2-1 - TRBV7-2 ASSSQVTYNEQF
TRBJ2-3 - TRBV3-1 ASSLRLAGDTQY
- many TRBV7-2 ASSPSRSYNEQY